This TCR beta chain was captured in a study of T-cell memory formation after mild COVID-19. Broader study findings: Nothing confirmed that second-wave clones peaking on day 37 were specific for SARS-CoV-2. CD4+ contracting clones were found mainly in CM and EM, and CD8+ ones in EMRA. Cross-reactive memory apparently joined, as some responding clones appeared in pre-infection memory.

V was pared by 1 base and J by 3 bases, with 10 bases between. CDR3 length equals 15 residues. 5'RACE primed at constant segments yielded TCR alpha and TCR beta cDNA libraries bearing sample barcodes and UMIs. One entry per CDR3 protein results from TCRdb running MiXCR on the 5' RACE reads. The profile shows 190,000 or so distinct CDR3 sequences, roughly a tenth of them singletons. In the case of this clonotype: Antigen specificity is unknown.

This sequence joins TRBV12-3 or TRBV12-4 and TRBJ1-5; maybe TRBD1 (5 bases). The TCR comes from a man between 18 and 35 years old who had mild COVID-19 (a few samples of this study predate the infection). Cell type and time point are not known. The sample consisted of PBMCs or a T cell subset sorted from them (not recorded which). CDR3 sequence reads: CASSLGGTVNQPQHF. The CDR3 region has the DNA TGTGCCAGCAGTTTAGGGGGGACGGTCAATCAGCCCCAGCATTTT.